Sequencing of this TCR beta chain was carried out in a study of T cell clones after liver transplantation. Overall study: TCRbeta sequencing after a pre-transplant mixed lymphocyte reaction identified graft-donor-reactive clones, later tracked in post-transplant blood. Three of eight recipients were HCV-positive; others had non-autoimmune, non-viral indications. Until 12-24 months post-transplant, subjects got standard immunosuppression and no induction. Patients counted as tolerant after at least one year off all immunosuppression, enzymes not exceeding twice normal.

Sequenced by immunoSEQ multiplex PCR; TCRdb stores in-frame clones only, minus some. The data contain 50,000 to 60,000 clones, less than 75% of them singletons. The CDR3 sequence is 15 residues long. Trimming removed 2 bases from V and 1 base from J, with 9 bases in between. Germline loops: CDR1 MNHNS, CDR2 SASEGT. The chain links TRBV6-1 to TRBJ1-3; no reliable D call. The clonotype comes from a human patient who received a liver transplant. Some of the T cells may derive from the graft donor. Sequenced here: CD4+ T cells from blood, sampled at the 22-month timepoint. The CDR3 sequence is CASSEYRSSGNTIYF. The CDR3 nucleotides read TGTGCCAGCAGTGAATATAGGTCGTCTGGAAACACCATATATTTT.